The 27 T cell receptor beta chains below all came from one sample that was sequenced in a study of cytomegalovirus exposure and HLA in healthy donors. The PCR ran on 60 Vbeta and 13 Jbeta primers. TCRdb's table, derived via immunoSEQ multiplex PCR, lists solely in-frame clones and lacks some. The sample shows 150,000 to 180,000 clones, about four fifths of them seen only once. The source material was PBMCs. The receptors were gathered from a man aged 18 to 29 in good health and CMV-seronegative.

The genes are TRBV7-2 and TRBJ1-1; TRBD1 agrees at 10 bases. The CDR3 length is 14 residues. Looked up from germline, CDR1 is SGHTA and CDR2 is FQGNSA. Unmatched junction bases numbered 1, after V lost 5 bases and J lost 1 base. The CDR3, as DNA: TGTGCCAGCAGCCGACAGGGGGCGAACACTGAAGCTTTCTTT. Residues: CASSRQGANTEAFF.

V is TRBV4-1 and J is TRBJ1-5, with 7 bases fitting TRBD1. CDR3 length: 16 residues. V dropped 2 bases and J dropped 3; count of bases not matched to a gene: 7. From germline, CDR1 is MGHRA and CDR2 YSYEKL. The CDR3: CASSQQTGINNQPQHF. The CDR3 nucleotides read TGCGCCAGCAGCCAACAGACAGGGATAAACAATCAGCCCCAGCATTTT.

The chain joins TRBV6-1 to TRBJ2-1, with 7 bases fitting TRBD2. After removal of 4 bases from V and 0 bases from J, the junction contained 3 bases not matched to a gene. Germline V gene sequence: CDR1 MNHNS, CDR2 SASEGT. This CDR3 is 15 amino acids long. The CDR3 region is CASSGRGGSYNEQFF. The CDR3 bases are TGTGCCAGCAGTGGGCGCGGGGGCTCCTACAATGAGCAGTTCTTC.

The genes are TRBV6-1 and TRBJ1-6; 7 nucleotides match TRBD1. The CDR3 is 18 amino acids. The junction had 11 bases not matched to a gene; V was cut back by 3 bases and J by 3 bases. CDR1 and CDR2 (germline): MNHNS, SASEGT. This chain's CDR3 is CASSDRRLGGHYNSPLHF. The DNA for the CDR3 is TGTGCCAGCAGTGATCGGCGTTTAGGGGGCCACTATAATTCACCCCTCCACTTT.

Details on this clone: At one boundary the junction diverges from the germline segment, which might be a read error. The gene calls are TRBV5-4 and TRBJ1-6, with D maybe TRBD1 (6 bases). Germline CDR1 reads SGHNT; CDR2 reads YYREEE (reference sequence). The CDR3 consists of 16 residues. The CDR3 DNA follows: TGTGTCAGCAGCGACGGTAGGCGGGGGCAAAATTCACCCCTCCACTTT. This translates into CVSSDGRRGQNSPLHF.

The V gene is TRBV29-1, the J gene TRBJ1-5, with D unclear. Germline V gives CDR1 SQVTM, CDR2 ANQGSEA. Trimming left V 6 bases short and J 14 bases short, with 11 bases between. The CDR3 sequence is 9 residues long. The CDR3: CSVGRGEHF. The DNA of the CDR3 is TGCAGCGTCGGGAGAGGCGAGCATTTT.

This chain connects TRBV7-2 to TRBJ2-5; 16 nucleotides agree with TRBD2. The CDR3 length is 16 residues. The V and J ends lost 4 bases and 5 bases, in that order; junction bases with no gene match: 4. Germline V gives CDR1 SGHTA, CDR2 FQGNSA. CDR3 bases: TGTGCCAGCAGCTCGGGACTAGCGGGGGGGCGTGAGACCCAGTACTTC. This gives the protein CASSSGLAGGRETQYF. Combining the CDR3 with reference TRBV7-2 and TRBJ2-5 gives the whole variable domain GAGVSQSPSNKVTEKGKDVELRCDPISGHTALYWYRQSLGQGLEFLIYFQGNSAPDKSGLPSDRFSAERTGGSVSTLTIQRTQQEDSAVYLCASSSGLAGGRETQYFGPGTRLLVL.

In its sample, this clone was seen once. The V gene is TRBV7-9, the J gene TRBJ2-5; 7 bases align to TRBD1. The CDR3 extends over 14 amino acids. CDR1 is SEHNR, CDR2 FQNEAQ, per germline (reference sequence). Trimming at V came to 2 bases and at J to 5 bases, leaving 5 bases not matched to a gene. The CDR3 spells CASSLSQGEETQYF. The CDR3 bases are TGTGCCAGCAGCTTAAGTCAGGGGGAGGAGACCCAGTACTTC.

The rearrangement links TRBV5-1 to TRBJ2-3; TRBD2 agrees at 7 bases. Germline V gene lookup returns CDR1 SGHRS and CDR2 YFSETQ. V was pared by 5 bases and J by 1 base, with 7 bases of the junction left unmatched. The CDR3 covers 15 residues. CDR3 DNA: TGCGCCAGCAGTCTAAGCGGGACCGGCACAGATACGCAGTATTTT. Translated, it gives CASSLSGTGTDTQYF.

The chain recombines TRBV19 with TRBJ1-1; 11 bases match TRBD1. CDR1 is LNHDA, CDR2 SQIVND, per germline (reference sequence). The length of the CDR3 is 15 residues. Trimming took 5 bases from V and 7 from J; bases not matched to a gene: 9. The CDR3 loop is CASSAYRDRGDEAFF. The CDR3 region has the DNA TGTGCCAGTAGTGCCTACCGGGACAGGGGGGATGAAGCTTTCTTT.

The chain has TRBV4-3 and TRBJ1-2; 7 bases are shared with TRBD1. The CDR3 is 15 amino acids. Germline V gene lookup returns CDR1 LGHNA and CDR2 YSLEER. J gave up 3 bases and V 0 bases, and 4 bases lay outside the gene matches. CDR3 in amino acids: CASSQDRDSHYGYTF. DNA for the CDR3: TGCGCCAGCAGCCAAGATCGGGACAGCCACTATGGCTACACCTTC.

This clone was observed a single time. V is TRBV9 and J is TRBJ2-5; tentatively, D is TRBD1 (6 bases). Per the germline V gene, CDR1 is SGDLS and CDR2 is YYNGEE. CDR3 length equals 14 residues. V lost 4 bases, J lost 7 bases, and 17 bases lay in between. CDR3 bases: TGTGCCAGCAGCTTCTTACAGGGCGTAGGGACCCAGTACTTC. It is translated as CASSFLQGVGTQYF. The full variable domain, with the rest looked up from reference TRBV9 and TRBJ2-5, is DSGVTQTPKHLITATGQRVTLRCSPRSGDLSVYWYQQSLDQGLQFLIQYYNGEERAKGNILERFSAQQFPDLHSELNLSSLELGDSALYFCASSFLQGVGTQYFGPGTRLLVL.

The chain combines TRBV30 with TRBJ1-1, with TRBD1 as a possible D gene (6 bases). This CDR3 has 11 amino acids. V lost 3 bases and J 9 bases, leaving 11 bases between the germline ends. Germline CDR1 GTSNPN, CDR2 SVGIG (reference sequence). CDR3 amino acids: CAWSLQGKAFF. The CDR3 DNA follows: TGTGCCTGGAGCCTACAGGGAAAAGCTTTCTTT.

J is TRBJ1-1 and V is TRBV7-8; 7 positions match TRBD1. The ends lost 5 bases at V and 11 bases at J; junction bases unmatched: 11. This CDR3 spans 13 amino acids. From germline, CDR1 is SGHVS and CDR2 FQNEAQ. The CDR3 DNA reads TGTGCCAGCAGCCTCCGGGACAGTCAAGGGGCTTTCTTT. Its translation: CASSLRDSQGAFF.

J is TRBJ1-1 and V is TRBV21-1; the table assigns TRBD1, which was not confirmed against the DNA. TRBV21-1 is noted as a pseudogene. There are 14 residues in the CDR3. CDR3 in amino acids: CASSKSPGETEAFF. DNA for the CDR3: TGTGCCAGCAGCAAATCGCCAGGGGAGACTGAAGCTTTCTTT.

V usage is TRBV27 and J usage is TRBJ1-3; D ambiguous. V was clipped by 0 bases and J by 4 bases, with 13 bases between them. The V gene's germline CDR1 is MNHEY and CDR2 SMNVEV (reference sequence). This CDR3 has 16 amino acids. The CDR3 coding sequence is TGTGCCAGCAGTTTATCGAAGTCCTTGCGAGGAAACACCATATATTTT. Protein: CASSLSKSLRGNTIYF.

The rearrangement joins TRBV29-1 to TRBJ2-7, with D perhaps matching TRBD1 (6 bases). Germline-derived CDR1 and CDR2 are SQVTM and ANQGSEA. The CDR3 runs to 11 residues. The CDR3 spells CTLKGDYEQYV. The CDR3 nucleotides read TGCACCCTCAAGGGGGACTACGAGCAGTACGTC.

The rearrangement links TRBV5-4 to TRBJ2-2; no definite D call. The CDR3 length is 18 residues. V was pared by 0 bases and J by 2 bases, with 17 bases between. The germline gives CDR1 SGHNT, CDR2 YYREEE (reference sequence). The DNA of the CDR3 is TGTGCCAGCAGCTTGGTGCTCCAGCCCAACTATAACACCGGGGAGCTGTTTTTT. Amino acids: CASSLVLQPNYNTGELFF.

This chain connects TRBV9 to TRBJ2-3; TRBD2 matches at 8 bases. V lost 3 bases to trimming and J lost 5 bases; unmatched junction nucleotides: 11. Germline lookup yields CDR1 SGDLS and CDR2 YYNGEE. This CDR3 region has 16 residues. CDR3 sequence reads: CASSARQRGTQDTQYF. The CDR3 DNA follows: TGTGCCAGCAGCGCGCGCCAGCGGGGGACACAAGATACGCAGTATTTT.

Only a few counts were recorded for this clone. The chain links TRBV6-5 to TRBJ1-2; 7 nucleotides agree with TRBD1. Germline CDR1 and CDR2: MNHEY and SVGAGI. Trimming at V came to 4 bases and at J to 0 bases, leaving 5 bases not matched to a gene. The CDR3 spans 15 residues. The CDR3 DNA reads as TGTGCCAGCAGTTTTACAGGGGCCACTAACTATGGCTACACCTTC. It is translated as CASSFTGATNYGYTF.

This clone came up a few times. The chain uses TRBV7-2 and TRBJ2-5, with D possibly being TRBD1 (5 bases). V lost 5 bases and J lost 4, with 11 bases in between. The CDR3 covers 13 residues. Germline V gives CDR1 SGHTA, CDR2 FQGNSA. The CDR3: CASSPGQGETQYF. The CDR3 DNA sequence: TGTGCCAGCAGCCCTGGTCAGGGAGAGACCCAGTACTTC.

V and J are TRBV19 and TRBJ2-5, with 13 bases lining up with TRBD2. Germline V gene sequence: CDR1 LNHDA, CDR2 SQIVND (reference sequence). The junction had 4 bases not matched to a gene; V was cut back by 4 bases and J by 5 bases. The CDR3 covers 15 residues. The chain's CDR3 is CASSKLAGGRETQYF. The CDR3 region has the DNA TGTGCCAGTAGTAAACTAGCGGGGGGGCGGGAGACCCAGTACTTC.

The chain links TRBV2 to TRBJ2-2, with 7 positions matching TRBD2. V lost 5 bases, J lost 7 bases, and 7 bases stayed unmatched. Germline V gene lookup returns CDR1 SNHLY and CDR2 FYNNEI. CDR3 size: 14 residues. DNA of the CDR3: TGTGCCAGCAGTTGGCGGGGGTCCTTCGGGGAGCTGTTTTTT. It yields the protein CASSWRGSFGELFF.

The chain combines TRBV6-6 with TRBJ2-2, with no clear D. Germline loops: CDR1 MNHNY, CDR2 SVGAGI (reference sequence). CDR3 length: 13 residues. Trimming removed 4 bases from V and 4 bases from J, with 7 bases in between. This CDR3 reads CASSLILTGELFF. The CDR3 nucleotides are TGTGCCAGCAGTTTAATTCTCACCGGGGAGCTGTTTTTT.

The chain's CDR3 is CASSPGTGGAETQYF. CDR3 DNA sequence: TGCGCCAGCAGCCCCGGGACAGGGGGAGCAGAGACCCAGTACTTC. The chain uses TRBV5-1 and TRBJ2-5; 11 nucleotides align to TRBD1. The J segment lost 4 bases and the V segment lost 4 bases, leaving 6 bases of the junction unmatched. Per the germline V gene, CDR1 is SGHRS and CDR2 is YFSETQ. CDR3 length: 15 amino acids.

This rearrangement joins TRBV6-5 to TRBJ2-7, with 10 bases identical to TRBD1. V lost 6 bases and J lost 0; bases outside the gene matches: 5. Germline V gives CDR1 MNHEY, CDR2 SVGAGI. The CDR3 is 15 amino acids. CDR3 nucleotide sequence: TGTGCCAGCAGCCCCGGGACAGGGGTCTCCTACGAGCAGTACTTC. Its translation is CASSPGTGVSYEQYF.

This clone has just one count. The chain recombines TRBV2 with TRBJ2-5, with 7 positions matching TRBD1. Unmatched junction bases numbered 9, after V lost 7 bases and J lost 1 base. The CDR3 consists of 15 residues. CDR1 and CDR2 (germline): SNHLY, FYNNEI. CDR3 residues: CASTSRRDSQETQYF. The CDR3 DNA is TGTGCCAGCACCTCTCGCCGGGACAGCCAAGAGACCCAGTACTTC.